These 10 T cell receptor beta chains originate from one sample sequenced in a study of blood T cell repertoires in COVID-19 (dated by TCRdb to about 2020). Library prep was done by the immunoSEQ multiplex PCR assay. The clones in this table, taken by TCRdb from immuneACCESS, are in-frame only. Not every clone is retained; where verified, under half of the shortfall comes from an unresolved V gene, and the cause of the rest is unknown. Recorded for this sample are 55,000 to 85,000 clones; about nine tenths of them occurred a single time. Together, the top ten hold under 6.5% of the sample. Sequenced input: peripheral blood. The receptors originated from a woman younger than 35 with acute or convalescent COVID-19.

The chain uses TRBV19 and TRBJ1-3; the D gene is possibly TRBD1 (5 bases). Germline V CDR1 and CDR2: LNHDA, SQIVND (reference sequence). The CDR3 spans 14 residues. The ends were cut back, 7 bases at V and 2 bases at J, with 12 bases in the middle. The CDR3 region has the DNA TGTGCCAGTATCCCGGGGGGTCCTGGAAACACCATATATTTT. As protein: CASIPGGPGNTIYF.

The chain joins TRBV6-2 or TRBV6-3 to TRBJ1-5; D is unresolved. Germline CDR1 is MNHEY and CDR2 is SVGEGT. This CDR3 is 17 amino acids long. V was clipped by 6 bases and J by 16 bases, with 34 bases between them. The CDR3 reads CASSSGISIAISPILHF. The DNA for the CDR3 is TGTGCCAGCAGCAGCGGGATATCTATAGCAATCAGCCCCATTCTACATTTT.

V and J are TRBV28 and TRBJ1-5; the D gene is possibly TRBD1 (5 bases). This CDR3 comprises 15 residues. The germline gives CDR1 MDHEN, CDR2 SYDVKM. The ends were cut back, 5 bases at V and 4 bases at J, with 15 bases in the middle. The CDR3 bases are TGTGCCAGCAGTACCCAGACAGAGACAAATCAGCCCCAGCATTTT. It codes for CASSTQTETNQPQHF.

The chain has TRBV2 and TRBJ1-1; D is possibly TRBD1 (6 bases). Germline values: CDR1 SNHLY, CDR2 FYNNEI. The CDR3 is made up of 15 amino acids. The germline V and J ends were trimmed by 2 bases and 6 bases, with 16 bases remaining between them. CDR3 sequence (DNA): TGTGCCAGCAGTGAATTTGGGCCGCGGGGGCCTGAAGCTTTCTTT. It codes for CASSEFGPRGPEAFF.

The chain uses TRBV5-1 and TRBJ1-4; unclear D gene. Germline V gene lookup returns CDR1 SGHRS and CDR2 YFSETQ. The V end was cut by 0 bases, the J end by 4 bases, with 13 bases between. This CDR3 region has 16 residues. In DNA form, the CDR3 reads TGCGCCAGCAGCTTGGGACCCAAGGAGAGTAATGAAAAACTGTTTTTT. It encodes CASSLGPKESNEKLFF.

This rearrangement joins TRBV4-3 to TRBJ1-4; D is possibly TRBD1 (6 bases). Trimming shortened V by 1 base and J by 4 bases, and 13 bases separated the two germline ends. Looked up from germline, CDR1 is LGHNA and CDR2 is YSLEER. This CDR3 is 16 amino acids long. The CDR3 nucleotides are TGCGCCAGCAGCCAAGGCAGGGGACTAGGTAATGAAAAACTGTTTTTT. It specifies CASSQGRGLGNEKLFF.

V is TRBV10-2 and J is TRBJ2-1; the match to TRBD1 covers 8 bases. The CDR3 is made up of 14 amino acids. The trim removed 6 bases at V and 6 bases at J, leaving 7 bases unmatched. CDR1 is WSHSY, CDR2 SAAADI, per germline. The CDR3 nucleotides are TGCGCCAGCAGGGACAGGGCTGGGGTCAATGAGCAGTTCTTC. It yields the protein CASRDRAGVNEQFF.

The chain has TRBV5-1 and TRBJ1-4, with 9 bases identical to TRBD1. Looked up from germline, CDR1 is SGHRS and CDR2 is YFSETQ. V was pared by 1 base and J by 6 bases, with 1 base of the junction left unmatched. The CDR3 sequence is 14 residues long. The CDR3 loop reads CASSLTGGDEKLFF. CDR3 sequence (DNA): TGCGCCAGCAGCTTGACAGGGGGCGATGAAAAACTGTTTTTT.

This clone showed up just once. CDR3 bases: TGCGCCAGCAGCTCTCGGCCACGCGGCGATGAGCAGTTCTTC. It codes for CASSSRPRGDEQFF. The rearrangement links TRBV4-3 to TRBJ2-1; D gene ambiguous. The germline V gene has CDR1 LGHNA and CDR2 YSLEER. V was clipped by 5 bases and J by 8 bases, with 16 bases between them. CDR3 size: 14 residues.

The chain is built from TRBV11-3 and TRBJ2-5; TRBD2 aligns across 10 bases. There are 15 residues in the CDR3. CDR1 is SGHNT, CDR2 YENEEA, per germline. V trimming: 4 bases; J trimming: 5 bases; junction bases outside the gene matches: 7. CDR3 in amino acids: CASSSSGGAGETQYF. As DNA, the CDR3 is TGTGCCAGCAGCTCGAGCGGGGGGGCTGGGGAGACCCAGTACTTC.